The 32 T cell receptor beta chains reported below all come from one sample, sequenced in a study of human T cells and chemical hapten exposure. Time point meaning: patch test 1, 2 weeks after DPC sensitization. Treatment reported: therapeutic diphenylcyclopropenone sensitization with weekly scalp DPC. In TCRdb, the RACE reads were re-called with MiXCR into one record per CDR3 protein. Altogether just over 80,000 distinct CDR3 sequences are present, 9.5% to 12% being singletons, with the ten largest covering about 4.2%. This specimen consisted of whole blood, obtained in connection with sensitization to the hapten diphenylcyclopropenone (DPC). These receptors originate from a woman between 50 and 59 years old with alopecia areata. Some clones in this sample may be carry-over from other donors' samples.

This chain uses TRBV28 with TRBJ1-1; a weak D match, TRBD1 (5 bases). V lost 6 bases, J lost 3 bases, and 11 bases lay in between. Germline CDR1 and CDR2: MDHEN and SYDVKM. This CDR3 comprises 13 residues. As DNA, the CDR3 is TGTGCCAGCAGGGCCGGAGGGGACACTGAAGCTTTCTTT. Its protein is CASRAGGDTEAFF.

The CDR3 DNA sequence: TGTGCCAGCACCACGGCAGGGGAAACCCAGTACTTC. It translates to CASTTAGETQYF. The V and J genes are TRBV6-5 and TRBJ2-5; the D gene is possibly TRBD1 (6 bases). Trimming pared 7 bases from V and 8 bases from J, leaving 14 bases between. The germline V gene encodes CDR1 MNHEY and CDR2 SVGAGI. This CDR3 region has 12 residues.

A few counts support this clonotype. Here the CDR3 DNA reads TGTGCCAGCAGCCATCGGACAGGGACCGACCCGCTGCCCCAAGAGACCCAGTACTTC. It yields the protein CASSHRTGTDPLPQETQYF. The chain employs TRBV14 and TRBJ2-5; 8 bases are a match to TRBD1. In germline, CDR1 is SGHDN, CDR2 FVKESK. The CDR3 covers 19 residues. Unmatched junction bases numbered 16, after V lost 3 bases and J lost 1 base.

This clonotype was counted many times. The chain combines TRBV5-8 with TRBJ2-5; 8 nucleotides match TRBD1. The CDR3 is made up of 16 amino acids. With 3 bases clipped from V and 5 bases from J, the junction kept 12 bases outside the gene matches. The germline V gene encodes CDR1 SGHTS and CDR2 YDEGEE. DNA for the CDR3: TGTGCCAGCAGCTCATGGTTAGACAGGGGATTGGAGACCCAGTACTTC. This gives the protein CASSSWLDRGLETQYF.

This clonotype has ten or more counts. J is TRBJ2-7 and V is TRBV30; D is tentatively TRBD1 or TRBD2 (5 bases each). The CDR3 consists of 12 residues. V lost 3 bases and J 5 bases, leaving 11 bases between the germline ends. Germline assignment: CDR1 GTSNPN and CDR2 SVGIG (reference sequence). The CDR3 DNA reads as TGTGCCTGGAGGTATGGGGGAGACGAGCAGTACTTC. It yields the protein CAWRYGGDEQYF. Based on the CDR3 plus reference TRBV30 and TRBJ2-7, the full variable domain is SQTIHQWPATLVQPVGSPLSLECTVEGTSNPNLYWYRQAAGRGLQLLFYSVGIGQISSEVPQNLSASRPQDRQFILSSKKLLLSDSGFYLCAWRYGGDEQYFGPGTRLTVT.

In its sample, this clonotype was seen a few times. The rearrangement links TRBV30 to TRBJ1-6; no clear D. V was clipped by 1 base and J by 5 bases, with 6 bases between them. This CDR3 is 13 amino acids long. Germline V gene lookup returns CDR1 GTSNPN and CDR2 SVGIG (reference sequence). The CDR3 loop reads CAWSGNHNSPLHF. The CDR3 bases are TGTGCCTGGAGTGGGAACCATAATTCACCCCTCCACTTT.

This clonotype showed up many times. This chain connects TRBV20-1 to TRBJ2-7; 7 bases agree with TRBD1. Trimming at V came to 6 bases and at J to 2 bases, leaving 7 bases not matched to a gene. CDR3 length: 13 amino acids. Germline lookup yields CDR1 DFQATT and CDR2 SNEGSKA (reference sequence). CDR3 loop: CSAYRDSAYEQYF. CDR3 bases: TGCAGTGCGTACCGGGACAGCGCCTACGAGCAGTACTTC.

The chain is built from TRBV2 and TRBJ1-4; D is uncertain. CDR1 SNHLY and CDR2 FYNNEI come from the germline V gene. The CDR3 contains 11 residues. The germline V and J ends were trimmed by 6 bases and 7 bases, with 6 bases remaining between them. The DNA of the CDR3 is TGTGCCAGCAGGGACGGTGAAAAACTGTTTTTT. The encoded protein is CASRDGEKLFF.

The chain couples TRBV6-4 to TRBJ1-6; a possible D gene is TRBD1 (6 bases). Per germline, CDR1 MRHNA and CDR2 SNTAGT. Trimming removed 4 bases from V and 10 bases from J, with 14 bases in between. The CDR3 has 14 residues. The CDR3 bases are TGTGCCAGCAGTGCAACAGGGACGGGCTCACCCCTCCACTTT. Amino acid sequence: CASSATGTGSPLHF.

This clonotype was found a few times. The V gene is TRBV7-9, the J gene TRBJ1-1, with TRBD1 matching 7 bases. The germline gives CDR1 SEHNR, CDR2 FQNEAQ (reference sequence). With 4 bases clipped from V and 4 bases from J, the junction kept 6 bases outside the gene matches. CDR3 length equals 14 residues. The CDR3 sequence: CASSSQGSVTEAFF. The CDR3, as DNA: TGTGCCAGCAGCTCACAGGGGAGTGTCACTGAAGCTTTCTTT.

This clonotype turned up a few times. The chain couples TRBV20-1 to TRBJ2-7, with D maybe TRBD1 (6 bases). Germline lookup yields CDR1 DFQATT and CDR2 SNEGSKA (reference sequence). The CDR3 sequence is 14 residues long. V dropped 1 base and J dropped 5 bases, with 15 bases sitting between them. The CDR3 sequence is CSARAETGIDEQYF. DNA for the CDR3: TGCAGTGCTAGAGCGGAAACAGGGATCGACGAGCAGTACTTC.

This clonotype was seen repeatedly, ten times or more. This rearrangement joins TRBV7-6 to TRBJ1-1, with D uncertain. This CDR3 region has 16 residues. Germline CDR1 SGHVS, CDR2 FNYEAQ. V lost 1 base, J lost 4 bases, and 16 bases lay in between. Here the CDR3 reads CASSLDPHGSGTEAFF. Written as DNA, the CDR3 is TGTGCCAGCAGCTTAGATCCCCACGGGAGTGGCACTGAAGCTTTCTTT.

This clonotype was seen ten or more times. The chain employs TRBV5-1 and TRBJ2-3; 11 bases fit TRBD2. In germline, CDR1 is SGHRS, CDR2 YFSETQ. The CDR3 totals 16 residues. Trimming cost V 4 bases and J 6 bases; bases outside gene matches: 10. The CDR3 here is CASSPTLAGDMDTQYF. The CDR3 nucleotides read TGCGCCAGCAGCCCCACACTAGCGGGAGATATGGATACGCAGTATTTT.

The rearrangement links TRBV20-1 to TRBJ2-7; the D gene is possibly TRBD2 (6 bases). Germline CDR1 reads DFQATT; CDR2 reads SNEGSKA (reference sequence). V shed 3 bases and J shed 7 bases, with 16 bases lying between them. The CDR3 is 13 amino acids. The DNA for the CDR3 is TGCAGTGCTAGGCCACCCGGGGGTGTGGAGCAGTACTTC. It specifies CSARPPGGVEQYF.

The chain recombines TRBV11-3 with TRBJ2-1; TRBD1 aligns across 8 bases. The J segment lost 2 bases and the V segment lost 5 bases, leaving 5 bases of the junction unmatched. The CDR3 sequence is 15 residues long. The germline gives CDR1 SGHNT, CDR2 YENEEA. CDR3 protein: CASSPQGVAYNEQFF. CDR3 bases: TGTGCCAGCAGCCCACAGGGGGTGGCCTACAATGAGCAGTTCTTC. The variable domain in full, with the rest retrieved from reference TRBV11-3 and TRBJ2-1, is EAGVVQSPRYKIIEKKQPVAFWCNPISGHNTLYWYLQNLGQGPELLIRYENEEAVDDSQLPKDRFSAERLKGVDSTLKIQPAELGDSAVYLCASSPQGVAYNEQFFGPGTRLTVL.

This chain links TRBV7-2 with TRBJ1-3; 9 bases are shared with TRBD1. The CDR3 length is 15 residues. From germline, CDR1 is SGHTA and CDR2 FQGNSA. V shed 1 base, J shed 8 bases, and the junction held 6 bases outside the gene matches. The CDR3 nucleotides are TGTGCCAGCAGCTTAGTGGGGGACAGGGCTGACACCATATATTTT. Residues: CASSLVGDRADTIYF.

This clonotype was seen many times. V and J are TRBV9 and TRBJ2-7; D is unresolved. The germline V and J ends were trimmed by 0 bases and 4 bases, with 8 bases remaining between them. The CDR3 extends over 13 amino acids. Per germline, CDR1 SGDLS and CDR2 YYNGEE. DNA of the CDR3: TGTGCCAGCAGCGTAGCCCCCTCTTACGAGCAGTACTTC. Translated, it gives CASSVAPSYEQYF.

The table lists this clonotype with many counts. CDR3: CAWSPQVLAADVKNIQYF. In nucleotides, the CDR3 is TGTGCCTGGAGTCCCCAGGTCCTAGCGGCCGACGTCAAAAACATTCAGTACTTC. The V and J genes are TRBV30 and TRBJ2-4; 7 bases are shared with TRBD2. The germline gives CDR1 GTSNPN, CDR2 SVGIG (reference sequence). This CDR3 region has 18 residues. V lost 2 bases and J lost 3; bases outside the gene matches: 16.

V usage is TRBV9 and J usage is TRBJ2-3; 9 nucleotides match TRBD2. The V segment lost 4 bases and the J segment 2 bases; nucleotides outside the gene matches: 8. CDR1 is SGDLS, CDR2 YYNGEE, per germline. CDR3 size: 16 residues. The chain's CDR3 is CASSPRGRVDTDTQYF. CDR3 in DNA: TGTGCCAGCAGCCCCCGCGGGAGGGTGGACACAGATACGCAGTATTTT.

This clonotype was picked up one time. This may be a read error: a much more frequent sequence differs by one nucleotide. This chain joins TRBV7-9 and TRBJ1-3; D is uncertain. Germline lookup yields CDR1 SEHNR and CDR2 FQNEAQ (reference sequence). This CDR3 is 15 amino acids long. CDR3 protein: CASSPTEPPGNTTYF. CDR3 DNA sequence: TGTGCCAGCAGCCCGACCGAACCTCCTGGAAACACCACATATTTT.

The rearrangement links TRBV14 to TRBJ2-5; D call uncertain. The CDR3 has 13 amino acids. V was cut by 6 bases and J by 5 bases, with 13 bases left in between. Per germline, CDR1 SGHDN and CDR2 FVKESK. The chain's CDR3 is CASSLSMVETQYF. The CDR3 DNA sequence: TGTGCCAGCAGTCTCTCGATGGTGGAGACCCAGTACTTC.

The chain links TRBV12-5 to TRBJ1-5; no firm D call. The CDR3 is made up of 15 amino acids. Germline CDR1 reads LGHNT; CDR2 reads FRNRAP. The V end was cut by 1 base, the J end by 0 bases, with 7 bases between. CDR3 sequence (DNA): TGTGCTAGTGGTTTGGGTCATTATAGCAATCAGCCCCAGCATTTT. This gives the protein CASGLGHYSNQPQHF.

This clonotype was seen many times. The rearrangement joins TRBV12-3 or TRBV12-4 to TRBJ1-3; no clear D gene. V shed 2 bases and J shed 11 bases, with 16 bases lying between them. This CDR3 has 14 residues. The CDR3 region has the DNA TGTGCCAGCAGTTTACATACGGTGATCACCTCCATATATTTT. This encodes CASSLHTVITSIYF.

The gene calls are TRBV5-1 and TRBJ1-6; D perhaps matches TRBD1 (5 bases). CDR3 length: 13 residues. Germline V gene data show CDR1 as SGHRS and CDR2 as YFSETQ. V lost 1 base, J lost 9 bases, and 8 bases lay in between. CDR3 sequence reads: CASSLYGGSPLHF. The CDR3 region has the DNA TGCGCCAGCAGCTTGTATGGGGGTTCACCCCTCCACTTT. The variable domain in full, with the rest retrieved from reference TRBV5-1 and TRBJ1-6, is KAGVTQTPRYLIKTRGQQVTLSCSPISGHRSVSWYQQTPGQGLQFLFEYFSETQRNKGNFPGRFSGRQFSNSRSEMNVSTLELGDSALYLCASSLYGGSPLHFGNGTRLTVT.

This clonotype appeared a few times. This rearrangement joins TRBV5-5 to TRBJ2-4, with unresolved D. CDR1 and CDR2 from the germline V gene are SGHKS and YYEKEE (reference sequence). This CDR3 region has 14 residues. V shed 5 bases and J shed 1 base, with 10 bases lying between them. CDR3 residues: CASRNAPAKNIQYF. CDR3 coding DNA: TGTGCCAGCAGAAACGCCCCGGCCAAAAACATTCAGTACTTC.

At least ten counts were recorded for this clonotype. The rearrangement links TRBV14 to TRBJ1-4; 9 nucleotides align to TRBD1. J lost 9 bases, V lost 3 bases, and 11 bases had no gene match. This CDR3 has 16 residues. From germline, CDR1 is SGHDN and CDR2 FVKESK. This CDR3 reads CASSQDPGQGGQKLFF. DNA for the CDR3: TGTGCCAGCAGCCAGGACCCGGGACAGGGAGGTCAAAAACTGTTTTTT.

This chain's CDR3 is CASSASGTANSPLHF. CDR3 bases: TGTGCCAGCAGTGCCTCCGGGACAGCAAATTCACCCCTCCACTTT. The V gene is TRBV6-6, the J gene TRBJ1-6; TRBD1 agrees at 7 bases. Germline V gene data show CDR1 as MNHNY and CDR2 as SVGAGI (reference sequence). V was clipped by 5 bases and J by 7 bases; unmatched bases: 8. The CDR3 has 15 residues.

This clonotype was recorded many times. This chain joins TRBV7-9 and TRBJ1-2; 8 positions agree with TRBD1. The trim removed 5 bases at V and 4 bases at J, leaving 12 bases unmatched. The CDR3 extends over 16 amino acids. Looked up from germline, CDR1 is SEHNR and CDR2 is FQNEAQ (reference sequence). The CDR3 spells CASSEMEGQAIYGYTF. CDR3 sequence (DNA): TGTGCCAGCAGCGAGATGGAGGGACAGGCGATCTATGGCTACACCTTC.

This clonotype showed up just a few times. This chain connects TRBV3-1 to TRBJ2-3; a weak D match, TRBD2 (6 bases). The CDR3 extends over 15 amino acids. Trimming removed 0 bases from V and 5 bases from J, with 12 bases in between. Germline V gene data show CDR1 as LGHDT and CDR2 as YNNKEL (reference sequence). The CDR3 coding sequence is TGTGCCAGCAGCCAAGATCGTCGGGAGCTAGATACGCAGTATTTT. It codes for CASSQDRRELDTQYF.

The genes are TRBV4-3 and TRBJ1-4; D possibly corresponds to TRBD1 (5 bases). Germline CDR1 LGHNA, CDR2 YSLEER. There are 15 residues in the CDR3. With 4 bases removed from V and 6 bases from J, the gap between germline ends came to 15 bases. CDR3 region: CASSRSGTVDEKLFF. The CDR3 DNA is TGCGCCAGCAGCCGCTCCGGGACGGTGGATGAAAAACTGTTTTTT.

This sequence joins TRBV7-2 and TRBJ1-1; TRBD1 matches at 8 bases. The V and J ends lost 6 bases and 12 bases, in that order; junction bases with no gene match: 9. The CDR3 length is 12 residues. Germline CDR1 and CDR2: SGHTA and FQGNSA. This chain's CDR3 is CASSSGQGASFF. The CDR3 DNA sequence: TGTGCCAGCAGTTCAGGACAGGGCGCGTCTTTCTTT.

The chain carries TRBV7-8 and TRBJ1-2; 7 bases line up with TRBD1. CDR3 length equals 12 residues. CDR1 and CDR2 from the germline V gene are SGHVS and FQNEAQ. V was pared by 5 bases and J by 8 bases, with 5 bases of the junction left unmatched. The CDR3 region has the DNA TGTGCCAGCAGCGGAACAGGGGTAGGCTACACCTTC. This encodes CASSGTGVGYTF.